These 9 T cell receptor beta chains were sequenced from one sample in a study of identifying expanded T cells in peripheral blood. The data were produced by immunoSEQ multiplex PCR, yet TCRdb's version contains in-frame clones alone and is incomplete. The sample has 75,000 to 95,000 clones, approximately 91% seen once. The sample taken for sequencing was blood. The receptors here all came from a person aged 18 to 75 in good health.

The CDR3 region has the DNA TGTGCCAGCTTGGGGACAGGGGTTTCACCCCTCCACTTT. This codes for CASLGTGVSPLHF. The chain carries TRBV28 and TRBJ1-6; 10 bases align to TRBD1. Germline trimming cut 8 bases from V and 9 bases from J; bases unmatched to any gene: 4. Germline assignment: CDR1 MDHEN and CDR2 SYDVKM. The CDR3 sequence is 13 residues long.

V usage is TRBV2 and J usage is TRBJ2-5; 7 nucleotides align to TRBD2. V dropped 2 bases and J dropped 7; count of bases not matched to a gene: 7. CDR3 length equals 14 residues. The germline gives CDR1 SNHLY, CDR2 FYNNEI. The CDR3 protein is CASSEKRDLGTQYF. The CDR3 DNA sequence: TGTGCCAGCAGTGAAAAGCGGGACCTCGGGACCCAGTACTTC.

This chain uses TRBV7-2 with TRBJ1-5; 7 bases are shared with TRBD1. Germline V gene sequence: CDR1 SGHTA, CDR2 FQGNSA. The CDR3 loop spans 14 amino acids. V was pared by 3 bases and J by 7 bases, with 6 bases of the junction left unmatched. This CDR3 reads CASSFGQDEQPQHF. The CDR3, as DNA: TGTGCCAGCAGCTTCGGACAGGACGAGCAGCCCCAGCATTTT.

This chain uses TRBV5-1 with TRBJ2-3; TRBD2 agrees at 12 bases. V shed 3 bases and J 3 bases; nucleotides not matched to a gene: 5. This CDR3 comprises 16 residues. CDR1 and CDR2 (germline): SGHRS, YFSETQ. The CDR3 loop is CASSSGLAGRTDTQYF. The DNA for the CDR3 is TGCGCCAGCAGCTCCGGACTAGCGGGGAGGACAGATACGCAGTATTTT. The complete variable domain, with remaining parts taken from reference TRBV5-1 and TRBJ2-3, reads KAGVTQTPRYLIKTRGQQVTLSCSPISGHRSVSWYQQTPGQGLQFLFEYFSETQRNKGNFPGRFSGRQFSNSRSEMNVSTLELGDSALYLCASSSGLAGRTDTQYFGPGTRLTVL.

The CDR3 protein is CASSWDRGLTGELFF. In DNA, the CDR3 is TGCGCCAGCAGCTGGGACAGGGGGCTCACCGGGGAGCTGTTTTTT. The rearrangement links TRBV5-1 to TRBJ2-2, with 12 bases identical to TRBD1. After removal of 3 bases from V and 4 bases from J, the junction contained 1 base not matched to a gene. There are 15 residues in the CDR3. CDR1 is SGHRS, CDR2 YFSETQ, per germline.

About this clone itself: This sample includes further DNA sequences coding for the same CDR3. This chain links TRBV6-5 with TRBJ1-5; D remains ambiguous. Trimming shortened V by 2 bases and J by 7 bases, and 12 bases separated the two germline ends. Germline V CDR1 and CDR2: MNHEY, SVGAGI. The length of the CDR3 is 14 residues. The CDR3 reads CASSYVPGGQPQHF. DNA for the CDR3: TGTGCCAGCAGTTACGTTCCAGGAGGGCAGCCCCAGCATTTT.

J is TRBJ2-5 and V is TRBV19; 9 nucleotides align to TRBD2. This CDR3 has 13 amino acids. Losses at the gene ends were 9 bases for V and 4 bases for J; bases not matched to a gene: 6. Germline CDR1 LNHDA, CDR2 SQIVND (reference sequence). The CDR3 sequence: CASRSGGRETQYF. The CDR3 nucleotides are TGTGCCAGCCGTAGCGGGGGTCGAGAGACCCAGTACTTC.

V usage is TRBV7-6 and J usage is TRBJ2-7, with a tentative D call TRBD2 (5 bases). Germline lookup yields CDR1 SGHVS and CDR2 FNYEAQ. V lost 5 bases and J lost 4, with 15 bases in between. CDR3 length equals 14 residues. CDR3 sequence (DNA): TGTGCCAGCAGCCGAGGGCAAACACTATACGAGCAGTACTTC. Translation gives CASSRGQTLYEQYF.

The gene calls are TRBV19 and TRBJ2-5, with D possibly being TRBD1 or TRBD2 (5 bases each). Trimming shortened V by 2 bases and J by 0 bases, and 10 bases separated the two germline ends. The CDR3 covers 15 residues. Germline V CDR1 and CDR2: LNHDA, SQIVND (reference sequence). CDR3 DNA sequence: TGTGCCAGTAGTATAAGGGGACGGAACCAAGAGACCCAGTACTTC. The encoded protein is CASSIRGRNQETQYF.